This T cell receptor beta chain was profiled in a study of a mutant IDH1 vaccine in newly diagnosed glioma. Study-level background: Antecedent treatment encompassed radiotherapy, temozolomide, or their combination; the majority received both. Study results and caveats: Top-clonotype changes in peripheral T cells seemed unrelated to pseudoprogression.

CDR3 length: 16 amino acids. Unmatched junction bases numbered 8, after V lost 4 bases and J lost 7 bases. In germline, CDR1 is SGHTS, CDR2 YDEGEE. Time point: week 47, end of study. The study gave 300 ug of mutant IDH1 20-mer peptide per vaccine dose, with topical imiquimod. Each patient was administered eight vaccinations, scheduled in weeks 1, 3, 5, 7, 11, 15, 19 and 23. Donor diagnoses consisted of new WHO grade 3 or 4 IDH1-mutant, ATRX-lost astrocytomas. The repertoire was sequenced with immunoSEQ multiplex PCR; TCRdb's copy has only in-frame clones and lacks some. This sample has approximately 33,000 clones; roughly four fifths occur once, and the top ten carry 8.9%. To note about this clone: As yet, its antigen is unknown.

J is TRBJ2-1 and V is TRBV5-8, with 13 bases that match TRBD2. The clonotype was recovered from a man in his forties with glioma. This sample comprised PBMCs, obtained from a glioma patient whose treatment included an IDH1 peptide vaccine. CDR3 nucleotides: TGTGCCAGCAGCCCGCCCGGGACTAGCGGGAAAAATGAGCAGTTCTTC. This encodes CASSPPGTSGKNEQFF.